Listed here are 17 T cell receptor beta chains from one sample, sequenced in a study of shared T cell receptors in the human thymus. TCRdb keeps only in-frame clones here, not all; method: immunoSEQ multiplex PCR. The sample has just under 550,000 clones, more than 75% seen once. These same data were also listed under a study on human thymus T cells.

The material sequenced was thymocytes. The receptor source for this set is a boy younger than two with a congenital heart defect.

This clone was seen a few times. The chain joins TRBV4-1 to TRBJ2-7, with D maybe TRBD1 (6 bases). V lost 4 bases to trimming and J lost 5 bases, with 21 bases between them. Germline V gives CDR1 MGHRA, CDR2 YSYEKL. This CDR3 has 16 amino acids. CDR3 region: CASSLVGVTGQHEQYF. CDR3 nucleotides: TGCGCCAGCAGCCTGGTTGGGGTAACAGGGCAACACGAGCAGTACTTC.

V is TRBV30 and J is TRBJ2-7; perhaps TRBD2 as D (6 bases). Trimming cost V 0 bases and J 2 bases, with 23 bases left between them. The CDR3 totals 18 residues. Per the germline V gene, CDR1 is GTSNPN and CDR2 is SVGIG (reference sequence). The CDR3 here is CAWSVVKKLGLPPYEQYF. DNA for the CDR3: TGTGCCTGGAGTGTTGTGAAGAAGTTGGGACTGCCGCCCTACGAGCAGTACTTC.

This rearrangement joins TRBV28 to TRBJ1-2, with a tentative D call TRBD1 (5 bases). This CDR3 is built from 13 residues. The V gene's germline CDR1 is MDHEN and CDR2 SYDVKM. V lost 6 bases, J lost 8 bases, and 16 bases lay in between. The CDR3 loop is CASSPRGATGYTF. CDR3 in DNA: TGTGCCAGCAGCCCCCGCGGGGCAACCGGCTACACCTTC.

The chain links TRBV28 to TRBJ2-7, with 8 bases that match TRBD1. The CDR3 contains 18 residues. V dropped 3 bases and J dropped 3; count of bases not matched to a gene: 16. The germline V gene has CDR1 MDHEN and CDR2 SYDVKM. This CDR3 is CASSFHKIHRGKFYEQYF. The CDR3 DNA reads as TGTGCCAGCAGTTTCCATAAAATTCACAGGGGGAAGTTCTACGAGCAGTACTTC.

The chain recombines TRBV11-2 with TRBJ2-5; TRBD2 agrees at 7 bases. Per the germline V gene, CDR1 is SGHAT and CDR2 is FQNNGV. After removal of 1 base from V and 3 bases from J, the junction contained 5 bases not matched to a gene. The CDR3 extends over 15 amino acids. As DNA, the CDR3 is TGTGCCAGCAGCTTAGCTGGGAGGGCAAAAGAGACCCAGTACTTC. This sequence encodes CASSLAGRAKETQYF.

The V gene is TRBV11-3, the J gene TRBJ2-2, with TRBD2 identical over 16 bases. CDR3 size: 16 residues. From germline, CDR1 is SGHNT and CDR2 YENEEA. J lost 6 bases, V lost 3 bases, and 1 base had no gene match. CDR3 nucleotide sequence: TGTGCCAGCAGCTTGGGACTAGCGGGAGGGCCCGGGGAGCTGTTTTTT. As protein: CASSLGLAGGPGELFF.

This clone was seen a handful of times. The chain joins TRBV10-3 to TRBJ2-5, with D tentatively TRBD2 (5 bases). Germline V gives CDR1 ENHRY, CDR2 SYGVKD. Trimming removed 4 bases at V and 0 bases at J, with 21 bases between. There are 18 residues in the CDR3. CDR3 region: CAISGTEAGESYQETQYF. DNA for the CDR3: TGTGCCATCAGTGGTACTGAGGCGGGCGAGTCCTACCAAGAGACCCAGTACTTC.

This clone was counted a few times. The CDR3 reads CASSLARQSYEQYF. The CDR3 region has the DNA TGTGCCAGCAGCTTAGCTAGACAGTCCTACGAGCAGTACTTC. The chain recombines TRBV7-9 with TRBJ2-7; D is perhaps TRBD1 (5 bases). This CDR3 is built from 14 residues. Trimming pared 0 bases from V and 1 base from J, leaving 7 bases between. In germline, CDR1 is SEHNR, CDR2 FQNEAQ (reference sequence).

This clone has a handful of counts. The chain couples TRBV6-5 to TRBJ1-1, with D perhaps TRBD1 (6 bases). The CDR3 extends over 14 amino acids. Per the germline V gene, CDR1 is MNHEY and CDR2 is SVGAGI. Trimming took 4 bases from V and 8 from J, leaving 17 bases between them. This chain's CDR3 is CASSSNREGVEAFF. The CDR3 DNA sequence: TGTGCCAGCAGTTCGAACAGGGAAGGCGTAGAAGCTTTCTTT.

This chain joins TRBV7-9 and TRBJ2-7; tentative D call: TRBD2 (7 bases). Deletions cut 4 bases from V and 6 bases from J, with 13 bases between. The length of the CDR3 is 13 residues. Looked up from germline, CDR1 is SEHNR and CDR2 is FQNEAQ (reference sequence). In DNA, the CDR3 is TGTGCCAGCAGCTCCCGGGGGGCCCCCGAGCAGTACTTC. Its protein is CASSSRGAPEQYF. The whole variable domain, remainder taken from reference TRBV7-9 and TRBJ2-7, is DTGVSQNPRHKITKRGQNVTFRCDPISEHNRLYWYRQTLGQGPEFLTYFQNEAQLEKSRLLSDRFSAERPKGSFSTLEIQRTEQGDSAMYLCASSSRGAPEQYFGPGTRLTVT.

This clone was counted a few times. The chain couples TRBV6-1 to TRBJ2-7; D possibly corresponds to TRBD2 (6 bases). Germline loops: CDR1 MNHNS, CDR2 SASEGT. The CDR3 is made up of 13 amino acids. Between the trimmed V and J ends, which lost 8 bases and 3 bases, there was a span of 14 bases. DNA for the CDR3: TGTGCCAGCGCGGGATCCCAAAACTACGAGCAGTACTTC. It translates to CASAGSQNYEQYF.

This chain links TRBV7-2 with TRBJ2-3; perhaps TRBD2 as D (6 bases). Germline CDR1 is SGHTA and CDR2 is FQGNSA. V dropped 2 bases and J dropped 4 bases, with 13 bases sitting between them. The length of the CDR3 is 15 residues. The CDR3 region has the DNA TGTGCCAGCAGCTTAACCGGAGGGCCCGCAGATACGCAGTATTTT. It is translated as CASSLTGGPADTQYF.

The chain couples TRBV4-1 to TRBJ2-7; a weak D match, TRBD1 (6 bases). The CDR3 contains 18 residues. Germline CDR1 and CDR2: MGHRA and YSYEKL. The V end lost 1 base, the J end lost 2 bases, and 21 bases lay between the germline ends. The chain's CDR3 is CASSQVEFWPGETYEQYF. The CDR3 DNA sequence: TGCGCCAGCAGCCAAGTGGAATTTTGGCCAGGGGAAACCTACGAGCAGTACTTC.

The V call is TRBV6-1, the J call TRBJ1-1; D not certain. The CDR3 extends over 15 amino acids. Germline CDR1 and CDR2: MNHNS and SASEGT. Between the trimmed V and J ends, which lost 0 bases and 3 bases, there was a span of 11 bases. The chain's CDR3 is CASSEAVEEDTEAFF. CDR3 DNA sequence: TGTGCCAGCAGTGAAGCGGTGGAAGAGGACACTGAAGCTTTCTTT.

The chain carries TRBV28 and TRBJ1-6, with TRBD1 matching over 8 bases. The V segment lost 5 bases and the J segment 7 bases; nucleotides outside the gene matches: 7. The CDR3 has 15 amino acids. Germline lookup yields CDR1 MDHEN and CDR2 SYDVKM. As DNA, the CDR3 is TGTGCCAGCAGTGGGGGGACAGGCCGGAATTCACCCCTCCACTTT. Translation: CASSGGTGRNSPLHF.

The chain employs TRBV10-3 and TRBJ1-2; 9 bases align to TRBD1. The CDR3 loop spans 14 amino acids. V shed 6 bases, J shed 6 bases, and the junction held 8 bases outside the gene matches. CDR1 is ENHRY, CDR2 SYGVKD, per germline. The CDR3 region is CAIRVPGQGNGYTF. Here the CDR3 DNA reads TGTGCCATCAGGGTACCGGGACAGGGTAATGGCTACACCTTC.

The chain combines TRBV27 with TRBJ2-1, with D uncertain. V was shortened by 6 bases and J by 5 bases, with 17 bases between the two germline ends. From germline, CDR1 is MNHEY and CDR2 SMNVEV (reference sequence). This CDR3 spans 15 amino acids. CDR3 DNA: TGTGCCAGCAGCCCACTCGACCACAGAGACAATGAGCAGTTCTTC. Its translation is CASSPLDHRDNEQFF.